This TCR beta chain was profiled in a study of CD8 T cells in ankylosing spondylitis listed by TCRdb under 2017. Background on the whole study: The study set out to find disease-linked TCR variants by profiling T cell receptor beta repertoires in ankylosing spondylitis patients and healthy donors. The full study cohort comprised some 27 ankylosing spondylitis patients and 85 to 120 healthy donors. Peripheral blood was sampled, and synovial fluid was also collected from ankylosing spondylitis patients.

This clonotype has a handful of counts. Its antigen is still unknown. It has no much larger one-base neighbor in the sample; base qualities were not kept. Relative to germline, V is 6 bases shorter and J is 0 bases shorter, with 12 bases between their ends. CDR1 ENHRY and CDR2 SYGVKD were looked up in the germline V gene. CDR3 length: 14 amino acids, cysteine to phenylalanine. Only the CDR3 DNA is retained, 42 bases long and in frame from the first base. Broad study findings and their caveats: Significant enrichment of the disease-linked clones was reported in matched synovial fluid samples from ankylosing spondylitis patients. A TCR beta motif of eight highly homologous amino acid variants appeared characteristic of blood from ankylosing spondylitis patients. A CD8+ phenotype was shown by the disease-linked clones, which were found at relatively low frequencies in peripheral blood. Some of the motif variants had been reported before in the synovial fluid and blood of reactive arthritis patients, a finding that suggests common disease-initiation mechanisms.

The instrument given in TCRdb is Illumina HiSeq 2500. TCR beta libraries were prepared by quantitative 5'-RACE with molecular barcodes. In the source study's methods: To identify disease-linked TCR variants, a new computational method was used, one built on a probabilistic model of VDJ rearrangement. TCRdb passed the public sequencing reads through fastp at Q25 and MiXCR, retaining productive beta sequences. Identical CDR3 protein sequences are pooled into one entry, listed with their most common genes and DNA. TCRdb, not the original authors, processed these V and J calls. The sample records approximately 400,000 distinct CDR3 sequences, 15% to 20% of which are singletons. The ten biggest clones cover just over 1% of the sample.

Source material: blood, either unsorted or a sorted T cell fraction (not recorded which). This receptor was taken from a male donor with ankylosing spondylitis. The V and J segments used are TRBV10-3 and TRBJ2-7; a tentative D call is TRBD2 (6 bases match). CDR3 reads: CAISRDSSSYEQYF. The sequenced DNA is TGTGCCATCAGCCGGGACTCGAGCTCCTACGAGCAGTACTTC.